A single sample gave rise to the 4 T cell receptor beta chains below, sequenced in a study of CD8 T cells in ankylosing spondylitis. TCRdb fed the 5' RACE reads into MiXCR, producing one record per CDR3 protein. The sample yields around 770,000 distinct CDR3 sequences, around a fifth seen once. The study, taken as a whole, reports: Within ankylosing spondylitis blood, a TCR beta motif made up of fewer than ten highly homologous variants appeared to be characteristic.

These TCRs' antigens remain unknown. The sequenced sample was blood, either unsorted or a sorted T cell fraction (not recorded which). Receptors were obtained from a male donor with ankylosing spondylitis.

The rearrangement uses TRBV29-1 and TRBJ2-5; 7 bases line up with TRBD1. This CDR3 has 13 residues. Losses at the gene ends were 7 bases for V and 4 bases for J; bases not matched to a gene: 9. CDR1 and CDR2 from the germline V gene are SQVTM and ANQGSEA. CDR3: CSATGTAAETQYF. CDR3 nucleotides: TGCAGCGCCACCGGGACAGCCGCAGAGACCCAGTACTTC.

The DNA for the CDR3 is TGCGCCAGCAGCTTGTCATCAACTGGGGACACCATATATTTT. Residues: CASSLSSTGDTIYF. This chain links TRBV5-1 with TRBJ1-3; D not certain. The CDR3 has 14 amino acids. The germline gives CDR1 SGHRS, CDR2 YFSETQ. The germline V and J ends were trimmed by 1 base and 8 bases, with 13 bases remaining between them.

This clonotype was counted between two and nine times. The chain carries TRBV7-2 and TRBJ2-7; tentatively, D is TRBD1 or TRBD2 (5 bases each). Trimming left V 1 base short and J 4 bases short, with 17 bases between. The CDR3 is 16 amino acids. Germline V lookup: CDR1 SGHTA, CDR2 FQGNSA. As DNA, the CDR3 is TGTGCCAGCAGCTTAGACGGGACGGCAGGCCGGTACGAGCAGTACTTC. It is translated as CASSLDGTAGRYEQYF.

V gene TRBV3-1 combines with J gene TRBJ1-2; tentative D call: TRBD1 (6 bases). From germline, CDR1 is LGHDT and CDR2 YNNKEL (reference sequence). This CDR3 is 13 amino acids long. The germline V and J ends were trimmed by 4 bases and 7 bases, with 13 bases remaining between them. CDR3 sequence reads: CASSRLQGGGYTF. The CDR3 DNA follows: TGTGCCAGCAGCCGACTACAGGGTGGTGGCTACACCTTC. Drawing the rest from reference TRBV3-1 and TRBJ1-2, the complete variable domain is DTAVSQTPKYLVTQMGNDKSIKCEQNLGHDTMYWYKQDSKKFLKIMFSYNNKELIINETVPNRFSPKSPDKAHLNLHINSLELGDSAVYFCASSRLQGGGYTFGSGTRLTVV.